The 17 T cell receptor beta chains below all came from one sample that was sequenced in a study of T cell responses to AZD1222 COVID-19 vaccine. Using immunoSEQ multiplex PCR, the repertoire was profiled, and TCRdb retains in-frame clones only, with some absent. Of around 130,000 clones detected, under 95% appear once; the ten largest clones hold about 7.5%. The sequences come from peripheral blood, collected 28 days after the second dose of the MenACWY control vaccine. The receptors come from an adult who received the MenACWY meningococcal vaccine as a control.

This chain connects TRBV6-5 to TRBJ2-5; D is perhaps TRBD1 or TRBD2 (5 bases each). The V gene's germline CDR1 is MNHEY and CDR2 SVGAGI. Trimming removed 0 bases at V and 3 bases at J, with 11 bases between. CDR3 length: 15 residues. CDR3 in DNA: TGTGCCAGCAGTTACTCCGGGACGGGGAAAGAGACCCAGTACTTC. It encodes CASSYSGTGKETQYF.

The V call is TRBV6-2 or TRBV6-3, the J call TRBJ1-5, with D perhaps matching TRBD1 (6 bases). The CDR3 runs to 15 residues. Trimming took off 6 bases at V and 2 bases at J, with 14 bases between the two ends. Germline values: CDR1 MNHEY, CDR2 SVGEGT. CDR3 bases: TGTGCCAGCAGCGCGCGCCGGACAGGCAATCAGCCCCAGCATTTT. It translates to CASSARRTGNQPQHF.

CDR3 sequence reads: CASSIVGSSGTDTQYF. The CDR3 DNA follows: TGTGCCAGTAGTATAGTTGGGTCTTCGGGCACAGATACGCAGTATTTT. The chain couples TRBV19 to TRBJ2-3; no reliable D call. Germline lookup yields CDR1 LNHDA and CDR2 SQIVND (reference sequence). Trimming removed 1 base from V and 1 base from J, with 12 bases in between. CDR3 size: 16 residues.

The chain is built from TRBV12-5 and TRBJ1-5; D gene ambiguous. Trimming removed 3 bases at V and 3 bases at J, with 3 bases between. Germline V gene lookup returns CDR1 LGHNT and CDR2 FRNRAP. The CDR3 runs 12 residues. The CDR3 DNA sequence: TGTGCTAGTGGTTTCTCCAATCAGCCCCAGCATTTT. Residues: CASGFSNQPQHF.

The chain employs TRBV2 and TRBJ1-2, with D unclear. The CDR3 runs 13 residues. Per germline, CDR1 SNHLY and CDR2 FYNNEI. Trimming pared 4 bases from V and 7 bases from J, leaving 13 bases between. This CDR3 is CASSVKDSSGYTF. CDR3 in DNA: TGTGCCAGCAGTGTCAAGGACTCTAGTGGCTACACCTTC.

This sequence joins TRBV19 and TRBJ1-2; possibly TRBD1 for D (6 bases). CDR3 length: 14 amino acids. Between the trimmed V and J ends, which lost 3 bases and 2 bases, there was a span of 10 bases. The V gene's germline CDR1 is LNHDA and CDR2 SQIVND (reference sequence). The CDR3 sequence: CASSMGRGNYGYTF. The CDR3 DNA follows: TGTGCCAGTAGTATGGGGAGGGGGAACTATGGCTACACCTTC.

CDR3 DNA: TGTGCCAGTAGTATCGACAGGGGCTATAGCAATCAGCCCCAGCATTTT. Translated: CASSIDRGYSNQPQHF. This rearrangement joins TRBV19 to TRBJ1-5; TRBD1 agrees at 8 bases. The CDR3 totals 16 residues. The germline V gene has CDR1 LNHDA and CDR2 SQIVND (reference sequence). V lost 3 bases, J lost 0 bases, and 4 bases stayed unmatched. The full variable domain, rest sourced from reference TRBV19 and TRBJ1-5, is DGGITQSPKYLFRKEGQNVTLSCEQNLNHDAMYWYRQDPGQGLRLIYYSQIVNDFQKGDIAEGYSVSREKKESFPLTVTSAQKNPTAFYLCASSIDRGYSNQPQHFGDGTRLSIL.

This sequence joins TRBV6-2 or TRBV6-3 and TRBJ2-3; 7 bases align to TRBD2. Trimming removed 6 bases from V and 1 base from J; junction bases left unmatched: 13. The CDR3 covers 17 residues. The germline V gene has CDR1 MNHEY and CDR2 SVGEGT. The CDR3 sequence: CASSESTSYFGTDTQYF. CDR3 DNA sequence: TGTGCCAGCAGCGAATCGACTAGCTATTTCGGCACAGATACGCAGTATTTT.

The chain carries TRBV30 and TRBJ1-3, with D maybe TRBD1 (6 bases). The germline V gene has CDR1 GTSNPN and CDR2 SVGIG (reference sequence). The CDR3 has 13 residues. The V and J ends lost 5 bases and 3 bases respectively, with 11 bases between them. CDR3 nucleotides: TGTGCCTGGTCGACAGGTGGTGGAAACACCATATATTTT. Amino acid sequence: CAWSTGGGNTIYF.

Written as DNA, the CDR3 is TGTGCCAGCATCACCTGGAGGGAAACTAACTATGGCTACACCTTC. This gives the protein CASITWRETNYGYTF. This chain links TRBV28 with TRBJ1-2; D unclear. The germline V and J ends were trimmed by 7 bases and 0 bases, with 15 bases remaining between them. The CDR3 sequence is 15 residues long. Germline loops: CDR1 MDHEN, CDR2 SYDVKM.

This clone came up once. This sequence joins TRBV21-1 and TRBJ2-5. TRBV21-1 is a pseudogene segment. This CDR3 comprises 17 residues. The DNA for the CDR3 is TGTGCCAGCAGCAAAGAGGTGAAGGGTAGGGCCCCAGAGACCCAGTACTTC. Translating it yields CASSKEVKGRAPETQYF.

In its sample, this clone was seen once. J is TRBJ2-7 and V is TRBV28; 7 nucleotides match TRBD1. Losses at the gene ends were 6 bases for V and 2 bases for J; bases not matched to a gene: 7. The CDR3 extends over 14 amino acids. Per germline, CDR1 MDHEN and CDR2 SYDVKM. The CDR3 DNA is TGTGCCAGCAGGTCACAGGGGACGACCTACGAGCAGTACTTC. This gives the protein CASRSQGTTYEQYF.

The V and J genes are TRBV7-8 and TRBJ2-1; D call uncertain. With 5 bases removed from V and 0 bases from J, the gap between germline ends came to 14 bases. In germline, CDR1 is SGHVS, CDR2 FQNEAQ. The CDR3 runs to 16 residues. The CDR3 sequence is CASSHTLSSSYNEQFF. In DNA form, the CDR3 reads TGTGCCAGCAGCCATACGCTTAGCTCCTCCTACAATGAGCAGTTCTTC.

This chain links TRBV2 with TRBJ2-1; weak D call: TRBD2 (6 bases). Between the trimmed V and J ends, which lost 6 bases and 4 bases, there was a span of 10 bases. Germline values: CDR1 SNHLY, CDR2 FYNNEI. The CDR3 loop spans 13 amino acids. For the CDR3, the DNA is TGTGCCAGCAGCCGGGCGGGGTACAATGAGCAGTTCTTC. Its translation is CASSRAGYNEQFF.

The chain has TRBV11-2 and TRBJ2-7; TRBD1 agrees at 8 bases. Germline V lookup: CDR1 SGHAT, CDR2 FQNNGV. Trimming removed 5 bases from V and 6 bases from J; junction bases left unmatched: 9. The CDR3 totals 14 residues. CDR3 nucleotides: TGTGCCAGCAGCGTTACAGGGGGGCCTTCCGAGCAGTACTTC. Its protein product is CASSVTGGPSEQYF.

This clone occurred a few times. The genes are TRBV6-4 and TRBJ1-1; D perhaps matches TRBD1 (5 bases). Germline V lookup: CDR1 MRHNA, CDR2 SNTAGT. CDR3 length equals 13 residues. The V and J ends lost 2 bases and 3 bases respectively, with 7 bases between them. CDR3 nucleotides: TGTGCCAGCAGTGACGTGGGGGACACTGAAGCTTTCTTT. Protein product: CASSDVGDTEAFF.

The chain links TRBV19 to TRBJ1-3; 9 positions match TRBD1. Per germline, CDR1 LNHDA and CDR2 SQIVND (reference sequence). V shed 5 bases and J 2 bases; nucleotides not matched to a gene: 1. CDR3 length: 14 amino acids. The CDR3 region has the DNA TGTGCCAGTAGTCGGACAGGGGCTGGAAACACCATATATTTT. Residues: CASSRTGAGNTIYF.